The 32 T cell receptor beta chains below were found in one sample sequenced in a study of shared clonotypes between healthy human individuals. TCRdb's table, derived via immunoSEQ multiplex PCR, lists solely in-frame clones and lacks some. The sample has millions of clones; more than 90% are singletons. The sample consisted of naive CD4+ T cells sorted from blood. The subset here: CD45RA+ positively selected. The receptors were sampled from a man aged 18 to 29 in good health.

The rearrangement uses TRBV5-6 and TRBJ2-3; D possibly uses TRBD1 or TRBD2 (5 bases each). This CDR3 region has 17 residues. The germline V gene has CDR1 SGHDT and CDR2 YYEEEE. V dropped 0 bases and J dropped 5 bases, with 19 bases sitting between them. The CDR3, as DNA: TGTGCCAGCAGCTTGGATCCTACGAGGGTTGGGGGAGATACGCAGTATTTT. Translation gives CASSLDPTRVGGDTQYF.

This clone is a singleton in its sample. The rearrangement joins TRBV10-3 to TRBJ2-2, with 14 bases aligning to TRBD2. Germline V gene sequence: CDR1 ENHRY, CDR2 SYGVKD. The CDR3 covers 15 residues. The ends lost 5 bases at V and 5 bases at J; junction bases unmatched: 1. Here the CDR3 DNA reads TGTGCCATCAGTTGGACTAGCGGGAGGACCGGGGAGCTGTTTTTT. Translated, it gives CAISWTSGRTGELFF.

V and J are TRBV10-3 and TRBJ2-7; D is perhaps TRBD1 (5 bases). Germline-derived CDR1 and CDR2 are ENHRY and SYGVKD. V was shortened by 10 bases and J by 2 bases, with 12 bases between the two germline ends. The CDR3 has 12 residues. CDR3 in amino acids: CATRAGTYEQYF. The CDR3 DNA is TGTGCCACCAGGGCAGGGACCTACGAGCAGTACTTC.

The chain links TRBV18 to TRBJ2-1, with 9 bases that match TRBD1. Germline assignment: CDR1 KGHSH and CDR2 LQKENI. This CDR3 region has 15 residues. Unmatched junction bases numbered 9, after V lost 8 bases and J lost 4 bases. The chain's CDR3 is CASNTGQGKYNEQFF. CDR3 nucleotide sequence: TGTGCCAGCAACACCGGACAGGGGAAATACAATGAGCAGTTCTTC.

The genes are TRBV27 and TRBJ2-2, with 9 bases matching TRBD1. V was pared by 6 bases and J by 6 bases, with 2 bases of the junction left unmatched. The V gene's germline CDR1 is MNHEY and CDR2 SMNVEV (reference sequence). This CDR3 region has 13 residues. In DNA, the CDR3 is TGTGCCAGCAGCTGGACAGGGGCCGGGGAGCTGTTTTTT. It specifies CASSWTGAGELFF.

V is TRBV5-1 and J is TRBJ2-2; 10 positions agree with TRBD2. CDR1 and CDR2 from the germline V gene are SGHRS and YFSETQ. The CDR3 covers 16 residues. The J segment lost 5 bases and the V segment lost 4 bases, leaving 8 bases of the junction unmatched. The CDR3 nucleotides are TGCGCCAGCAGCCTAGCTAGCGGGAGAACAACCGGGGAGCTGTTTTTT. It translates to CASSLASGRTTGELFF.

CDR3 nucleotides: TGTGCCAGCAGCTTGTCTCTCGCGGAGGTTTACGAGCAGTACTTC. Its translation is CASSLSLAEVYEQYF. This chain uses TRBV5-5 with TRBJ2-7, with TRBD2 as a possible D gene (5 bases). V was shortened by 1 base and J by 4 bases, with 15 bases between the two germline ends. The CDR3 is made up of 15 amino acids. Germline V gene lookup returns CDR1 SGHKS and CDR2 YYEKEE (reference sequence).

The chain links TRBV4-3 to TRBJ2-2; D gene uncertain. The germline V and J ends were trimmed by 0 bases and 6 bases, with 11 bases remaining between them. The CDR3 contains 15 residues. Germline assignment: CDR1 LGHNA and CDR2 YSLEER. The CDR3 loop reads CASSQELRPAGELFF. The CDR3 nucleotides read TGCGCCAGCAGCCAAGAACTTCGGCCCGCCGGGGAGCTGTTTTTT.

The table lists this clone with a few counts. The chain combines TRBV4-1 with TRBJ1-6; 10 nucleotides match TRBD1. V was pared by 8 bases and J by 7 bases, with 5 bases of the junction left unmatched. This CDR3 contains 14 residues. Per germline, CDR1 MGHRA and CDR2 YSYEKL. CDR3 sequence: CASGWTGGNSPLHF. In nucleotides, the CDR3 is TGCGCCAGCGGGTGGACAGGGGGAAATTCACCCCTCCACTTT.

The CDR3 region is CASSDPVVSVNEQFF. The CDR3 nucleotides read TGTGCCAGCAGCGACCCAGTGGTTAGCGTCAATGAGCAGTTCTTC. The chain uses TRBV7-2 and TRBJ2-1; D is perhaps TRBD2 (5 bases). The CDR3 sequence is 15 residues long. Germline V CDR1 and CDR2: SGHTA, FQGNSA. V was trimmed by 5 bases and J by 6 bases, leaving 17 bases between them.

The chain combines TRBV2 with TRBJ1-4; D ambiguous. The CDR3 spans 12 residues. With 8 bases removed from V and 7 bases from J, the gap between germline ends came to 11 bases. Per the germline V gene, CDR1 is SNHLY and CDR2 is FYNNEI. The CDR3 DNA sequence: TGTGCCAGCTCCGGCCCCGGTGAAAAACTGTTTTTT. Translating it yields CASSGPGEKLFF.

The gene calls are TRBV12-2 and TRBJ2-7. TRBV12-2 has pseudogene status. The CDR3 covers 16 residues. CDR3 DNA sequence: TGTGCAAGTCGCTCCCCAGAAGGGGGGCTTTCCTACGAGCAGTACTTC. It translates to CASRSPEGGLSYEQYF.

The chain joins TRBV5-1 to TRBJ2-1, with 13 bases aligning to TRBD2. V lost 4 bases and J lost 4; bases outside the gene matches: 5. The CDR3 spans 16 residues. From germline, CDR1 is SGHRS and CDR2 YFSETQ. The CDR3, as DNA: TGCGCCAGCAGCGTCGGACTAGCGGGGGCGTACAATGAGCAGTTCTTC. It codes for CASSVGLAGAYNEQFF.

The chain uses TRBV7-9 and TRBJ2-1, with D tentatively TRBD2 (6 bases). V gave up 5 bases and J gave up 6 bases, with 17 bases separating them. Germline V gene sequence: CDR1 SEHNR, CDR2 FQNEAQ (reference sequence). The CDR3 length is 15 residues. The CDR3 loop reads CASSVSSLAANEQFF. The CDR3 DNA reads as TGTGCCAGCAGCGTCAGTTCCTTAGCGGCCAATGAGCAGTTCTTC.

The V call is TRBV5-4, the J call TRBJ1-1; D not certain. V lost 1 base to trimming and J lost 0 bases, with 4 bases between them. CDR3 length: 13 residues. Germline loops: CDR1 SGHNT, CDR2 YYREEE (reference sequence). The CDR3 nucleotides are TGTGCCAGCAGCTTGCGACTGAACACTGAAGCTTTCTTT. Residues: CASSLRLNTEAFF.

This clone appeared a few times. V is TRBV18 and J is TRBJ1-1; D call uncertain. The germline V gene encodes CDR1 KGHSH and CDR2 LQKENI. Trimming cost V 6 bases and J 1 base, with 15 bases left between them. The CDR3 covers 15 residues. For the CDR3, the DNA is TGTGCCAGCTCCCTACCAGGAGTTTCGAACACTGAAGCTTTCTTT. It yields the protein CASSLPGVSNTEAFF.

This clone was picked up one time. This rearrangement joins TRBV5-4 to TRBJ2-7; a weak D match, TRBD1 (6 bases). The V and J ends lost 3 bases and 5 bases respectively, with 21 bases between them. Germline CDR1 SGHNT, CDR2 YYREEE (reference sequence). This CDR3 has 16 residues. CDR3 in amino acids: CASSSTSGALKHEQYF. The CDR3 DNA sequence: TGTGCCAGCAGCTCAACTTCAGGGGCCCTAAAACACGAGCAGTACTTC.

The V gene is TRBV7-9, the J gene TRBJ2-3; 7 nucleotides line up with TRBD2. Germline CDR1 is SEHNR and CDR2 is FQNEAQ (reference sequence). Unmatched junction bases numbered 5, after V lost 5 bases and J lost 0 bases. This CDR3 comprises 15 residues. CDR3 in DNA: TGTGCCAGCAGCCCATCTAGCGGTAGCACAGATACGCAGTATTTT. Translating gives CASSPSSGSTDTQYF.

V and J are TRBV19 and TRBJ2-2; D may be TRBD2 (6 bases). The germline V gene has CDR1 LNHDA and CDR2 SQIVND (reference sequence). The CDR3 loop spans 18 amino acids. With 3 bases removed from V and 1 base from J, the gap between germline ends came to 18 bases. The chain's CDR3 is CASSILPSVPVNTGELFF. The CDR3 bases are TGTGCCAGTAGTATCTTACCTAGCGTCCCGGTGAACACCGGGGAGCTGTTTTTT.

This chain connects TRBV6-1 to TRBJ1-1; TRBD1 might be the D (6 bases). Trimming pared 10 bases from V and 5 bases from J, leaving 20 bases between. The germline gives CDR1 MNHNS, CDR2 SASEGT. The CDR3 length is 14 residues. CDR3 residues: CAIATTGSGTEAFF. CDR3 nucleotides: TGTGCCATCGCAACCACAGGGTCGGGAACTGAAGCTTTCTTT.

About this clone itself: Other DNA sequences in this sample translate to the same CDR3. The chain is built from TRBV5-1 and TRBJ1-2; no reliable D call. V was trimmed by 0 bases and J by 4 bases, leaving 7 bases between them. This CDR3 is 13 amino acids long. Per the germline V gene, CDR1 is SGHRS and CDR2 is YFSETQ. In DNA form, the CDR3 reads TGCGCCAGCAGCTTGGGGGGAACCTATGGCTACACCTTC. This gives the protein CASSLGGTYGYTF.

The chain links TRBV19 to TRBJ2-2, with 12 bases matching TRBD2. The CDR3 extends over 18 amino acids. Germline assignment: CDR1 LNHDA and CDR2 SQIVND (reference sequence). Trimming removed 4 bases from V and 6 bases from J; junction bases left unmatched: 12. CDR3 loop: CASSTRTSSGRAPGELFF. CDR3 sequence (DNA): TGTGCCAGTAGTACCCGCACCTCTAGCGGGAGGGCCCCCGGGGAGCTGTTTTTT.

In its sample, this clone was seen once. This chain joins TRBV18 and TRBJ2-1, with a tentative D call TRBD2 (6 bases). The CDR3 covers 17 residues. V lost 3 bases, J lost 0 bases, and 15 bases lay in between. Germline CDR1 reads KGHSH; CDR2 reads LQKENI. CDR3 residues: CASSPRGGSSSYNEQFF. In DNA, the CDR3 is TGTGCCAGCTCACCCCGGGGAGGATCTAGCTCCTACAATGAGCAGTTCTTC.

This clone was picked up a small number of times. This chain connects TRBV2 to TRBJ1-1; the D is unclear. V gave up 7 bases and J gave up 1 base, with 10 bases separating them. The CDR3 has 13 amino acids. Germline loops: CDR1 SNHLY, CDR2 FYNNEI. This CDR3 reads CASTTDWNTEAFF. The CDR3, as DNA: TGTGCCAGCACTACGGACTGGAACACTGAAGCTTTCTTT.

The count of this clone is one. The J gene is TRBJ2-3, the V gene TRBV5-1; tentatively, D is TRBD1 or TRBD2 (6 bases each). V shed 4 bases and J shed 0 bases, with 12 bases lying between them. The CDR3 is 15 amino acids. Germline assignment: CDR1 SGHRS and CDR2 YFSETQ. CDR3 coding DNA: TGCGCCAGCAGCGGCCAAGGGGGGAGCACAGATACGCAGTATTTT. Translated, it gives CASSGQGGSTDTQYF. The variable domain in full, with the rest retrieved from reference TRBV5-1 and TRBJ2-3, is KAGVTQTPRYLIKTRGQQVTLSCSPISGHRSVSWYQQTPGQGLQFLFEYFSETQRNKGNFPGRFSGRQFSNSRSEMNVSTLELGDSALYLCASSGQGGSTDTQYFGPGTRLTVL.

The count of this clone is one. The chain carries TRBV18 and TRBJ2-1; 8 nucleotides line up with TRBD2. J was trimmed by 8 bases and V by 2 bases; bases with no gene match: 11. The CDR3 has 16 residues. Looked up from germline, CDR1 is KGHSH and CDR2 is LQKENI. For the CDR3, the DNA is TGTGCCAGCTCACCAAAATTCAGCGGGGGTACGGATGAGCAGTTCTTC. Residues: CASSPKFSGGTDEQFF.

This chain joins TRBV18 and TRBJ2-7; no clear D. CDR1 KGHSH and CDR2 LQKENI come from the germline V gene. V dropped 1 base and J dropped 2 bases, with 9 bases sitting between them. This CDR3 region has 14 residues. The CDR3, as DNA: TGTGCCAGCTCACCACGGGATACTACCTACGAGCAGTACTTC. Its protein is CASSPRDTTYEQYF.

V and J are TRBV5-1 and TRBJ2-5, with 11 bases identical to TRBD2. Germline trimming cut 3 bases from V and 7 bases from J; bases unmatched to any gene: 2. The CDR3 sequence is 13 residues long. The germline V gene encodes CDR1 SGHRS and CDR2 YFSETQ. The CDR3 DNA reads as TGCGCCAGCAGCTCCGGGACTAGCGGGACCCAGTACTTC. Encoded protein: CASSSGTSGTQYF.

In its sample, this clone was seen once. This CDR3 is CASSQNGGGGYTF. CDR3 nucleotides: TGCGCCAGCAGCCAAAACGGGGGGGGTGGCTACACCTTC. V usage is TRBV4-1 and J usage is TRBJ1-2; D is perhaps TRBD1 (5 bases). The ends were cut back, 2 bases at V and 7 bases at J, with 11 bases in the middle. In germline, CDR1 is MGHRA, CDR2 YSYEKL. CDR3 length: 13 residues.

J is TRBJ1-1 and V is TRBV10-2; 7 bases agree with TRBD1. This CDR3 spans 15 amino acids. From germline, CDR1 is WSHSY and CDR2 SAAADI. The J segment lost 0 bases and the V segment lost 7 bases, leaving 8 bases of the junction unmatched. The CDR3 nucleotides are TGCGCCAGCACCGAGAGGGACAGTCTGAACACTGAAGCTTTCTTT. Its translation is CASTERDSLNTEAFF.

This clone was detected once. This chain uses TRBV6-6 with TRBJ1-2, with D unresolved. V lost 2 bases and J 3 bases, leaving 10 bases between the germline ends. Germline CDR1 MNHNY, CDR2 SVGAGI (reference sequence). The CDR3 is made up of 14 amino acids. The CDR3 loop is CASSYRASYYGYTF. For the CDR3, the DNA is TGTGCCAGCAGTTACAGGGCGTCATACTATGGCTACACCTTC.

The rearrangement joins TRBV5-1 to TRBJ1-3; no definite D call. V was cut by 6 bases and J by 0 bases, with 7 bases left in between. This CDR3 is 13 amino acids long. Germline CDR1 is SGHRS and CDR2 is YFSETQ. DNA of the CDR3: TGCGCCAGCACCGGGAGCTCTGGAAACACCATATATTTT. This encodes CASTGSSGNTIYF.